This entry is about one T cell receptor beta chain. What it recognizes is unknown. The data belong to a study of human T cells and chemical hapten exposure. Study summary: Throughout a study of roughly 25 weeks, patients underwent weekly scalp administration of diphenylcyclopropenone doses. Patients, chiefly female, had alopecia areata, totalis or universalis. Study results and caveats: Significantly greater numbers of large CDR3 similarity clusters came from expanded TCRs than from controls.

The time point: patch test 2, 6 weeks after DPC sensitization. Treatment described: therapeutic diphenylcyclopropenone sensitization with weekly scalp DPC. Staff drew blood before applying each patch test. CDR3 size: 15 residues. Germline CDR1 SNHLY, CDR2 FYNNEI. The trim removed 7 bases at V and 0 bases at J, leaving 6 bases unmatched. TCRdb reprocessed the RACE reads with MiXCR, giving one entry per CDR3 protein. This table holds 95,000 or so distinct CDR3 sequences, around 10% found once. The sequences come from whole blood, collected in connection with sensitization to the hapten diphenylcyclopropenone (DPC). This sequence originates from a woman aged 35 to 49 with alopecia areata. Some clones in this sample may be carry-over from other donors' samples. The rearrangement joins TRBV2 to TRBJ1-5, with TRBD1 matching 7 bases. In DNA, the CDR3 is TGTGCCAGCATGCGGGACAGAACTAGCAATCAGCCCCAGCATTTT. Translation: CASMRDRTSNQPQHF.